One and the same sample provided the 16 T cell receptor beta chains below, sequenced in a study of tumor and adjacent non-tumor tissue in lung cancer. TCRbeta libraries were built with three rounds of nested PCR, modified from ARM-PCR. TCRdb reprocessed the multiplex PCR reads with MiXCR, giving one entry per CDR3 protein. The repertoire holds tens of thousands of distinct CDR3 sequences, around 67% seen once, with about 20% in the top ten. The template was RNA from unsorted bulk tissue. More than 3 cm separated this lung sample from the edge of the tumor. Sequenced: distant non-tumor lung tissue. These receptors all come from a woman between 40 and 50 years old with non-small cell lung cancer.

A note on this clonotype: This likely comes from a read error, as the CDR3 has no conserved phenylalanine or tryptophan at its end. The chain carries TRBV11-2 and TRBJ1-4, with TRBD1 matching over 7 bases. The CDR3 has 16 amino acids. Germline V gene data show CDR1 as SGHAT and CDR2 as FQNNGV. The CDR3 bases are TGTGACAGCAGCTTAGGGGACAGCCCAACTAATGAAAAACTGTTTTCT. Translated, it gives CDSSLGDSPTNEKLFS.

The chain employs TRBV29-1 and TRBJ1-1; 7 bases map to TRBD1. Germline V gene sequence: CDR1 SQVTM, CDR2 ANQGSEA. With 6 bases clipped from V and 6 bases from J, the junction kept 25 bases outside the gene matches. The CDR3 runs 18 residues. The CDR3 nucleotides read TGCAGCGTCGTAGGGGTGTTCAACAGGGGAGAGATTGACGCTGAAGCTTTCTTT. This gives the protein CSVVGVFNRGEIDAEAFF.

Of note for this clonotype: The conserved phenylalanine or tryptophan normally closing the CDR3 is absent here, so this likely arose from a read error. The rearrangement links TRBV4-2 to TRBJ2-7; 7 nucleotides align to TRBD2. The CDR3 is made up of 16 amino acids. J gave up 1 base and V 1 base, and 7 bases lay outside the gene matches. From germline, CDR1 is LGHNA and CDR2 YNFKEQ. The CDR3 here is CASSQATSVSSYEQYI. In DNA, the CDR3 is TGTGCCAGCAGCCAAGCCACTAGCGTCTCTTCCTACGAGCAGTACATC.

This clonotype has a count of ten or more. The chain recombines TRBV30 with TRBJ1-5; D is undetermined. Germline lookup yields CDR1 GTSNPN and CDR2 SVGIG (reference sequence). The V and J ends lost 3 bases and 2 bases respectively, with 5 bases between them. This CDR3 contains 12 residues. CDR3 region: CAWRVGNQPQHF. The CDR3, as DNA: TGTGCCTGGAGGGTCGGCAATCAGCCCCAGCATTTT.

This clonotype was counted ten times or more. The chain joins TRBV6-6 to TRBJ2-5; D not certain. The CDR3 contains 13 residues. Germline V gene data show CDR1 as MNHNY and CDR2 as SVGAGI (reference sequence). V lost 8 bases and J lost 2, with 12 bases in between. CDR3 nucleotide sequence: TGTGCCAGCGTAGAGAGGATTCAAGAGACCCAGTACTTC. As protein: CASVERIQETQYF.

This chain joins TRBV6-1 and TRBJ2-2; D possibly corresponds to TRBD1 (6 bases). The CDR3 covers 11 residues. Germline CDR1 is MNHNS and CDR2 is SASEGT. The CDR3 spells CVCQGSGELFF. Written as DNA, the CDR3 is TGTGTCTGCCAGGGGTCCGGGGAGCTGTTTTTT.

Regarding this clonotype: It may be a read error: a sequence one base away is much more abundant. CDR3 residues: CASSQTEPGLAGVGYTYTQYF. CDR3 bases: TGCGCCAGCAGCCAGACTGAACCGGGACTAGCGGGAGTTGGATACACATATACGCAGTATTTT. The chain joins TRBV4-1 to TRBJ2-3; 14 bases align to TRBD2. Per the germline V gene, CDR1 is MGHRA and CDR2 is YSYEKL. This CDR3 is 21 amino acids long.

With respect to this clonotype: Germline and junction disagree at one end, which may indicate a read error. The V call is TRBV2, the J call TRBJ2-2, with D tentatively TRBD1 or TRBD2 (6 bases each). The germline V gene encodes CDR1 SNHLY and CDR2 FYNNEI. The CDR3 totals 15 residues. DNA for the CDR3: TGTACCAACAGGAGTTCGGGGGCGAGAACCGGAGAGCTGTTTTTT. Amino acids: CTNRSSGARTGELFF.

V usage is TRBV4-2 and J usage is TRBJ2-2, with D hard to call. Germline V lookup: CDR1 LGHNA, CDR2 YNFKEQ. V was pared by 2 bases and J by 4 bases, with 14 bases between. The CDR3 consists of 16 residues. In nucleotides, the CDR3 is TGTGCCAGCAGCCAAATGAGTGGGCCGGGCACCGGGGAGCTGTTTTTT. This sequence encodes CASSQMSGPGTGELFF.

This clonotype has a count of ten or more. V usage is TRBV10-3 and J usage is TRBJ2-7, with no clear D. In germline, CDR1 is ENHRY, CDR2 SYGVKD. V was clipped by 4 bases and J by 2 bases, with 12 bases between them. This CDR3 contains 14 residues. The CDR3 DNA follows: TGTGCCATCAGTGCTCGGGCTGACACCTACGAGCAGTACTTC. This sequence encodes CAISARADTYEQYF.

Comment on this clonotype: This CDR3 is missing its conserved last phenylalanine or tryptophan, likely due to a read error. The V and J genes are TRBV24-1 and TRBJ2-3, with 9 bases fitting TRBD2. CDR3 length equals 15 residues. CDR1 KGHDR and CDR2 SFDVKD come from the germline V gene. The trim removed 8 bases at V and 2 bases at J, leaving 7 bases unmatched. Written as DNA, the CDR3 is TGTGCCACCAACACAAGCGGGAGGCACACAGATACGCAGTATTCT. This translates into CATNTSGRHTDTQYS.

Regarding this clonotype: This may arise from a read error, as a much more abundant clone is one base away. V and J are TRBV28 and TRBJ1-6, with TRBD1 identical over 10 bases. This CDR3 spans 14 amino acids. Germline CDR1 is MDHEN and CDR2 is SYDVKM. This CDR3 is CASSARDRGSLLHF. CDR3 sequence (DNA): TGTGCCAGCAGTGCCCGGGACAGGGGCTCACTCCTCCACTTT.

J is TRBJ2-1 and V is TRBV5-6; 14 positions agree with TRBD2. V shed 7 bases and J 3 bases; nucleotides not matched to a gene: 9. Germline V lookup: CDR1 SGHDT, CDR2 YYEEEE. The CDR3 sequence is 17 residues long. The CDR3 coding sequence is TGTGCCAGCTTGGGGACTAGCGGGGGCCGAGACTACAATGAGCAGTTCTTC. Encoded protein: CASLGTSGGRDYNEQFF.

Worth noting for this clonotype: One end of the junction is discordant with germline, which a read error may explain. This chain uses TRBV30 with TRBJ2-1; TRBD1 or TRBD2 may be the D gene (6 bases each). Looked up from germline, CDR1 is GTSNPN and CDR2 is SVGIG (reference sequence). CDR3 length: 12 amino acids. As DNA, the CDR3 is TGTGCCCTACACGGGGGCTACAATGAGCCGTTCTTC. It yields the protein CALHGGYNEPFF.

The chain combines TRBV4-1 with TRBJ1-2, with D hard to call. The CDR3 sequence is 13 residues long. Looked up from germline, CDR1 is MGHRA and CDR2 is YSYEKL. V dropped 10 bases and J dropped 4 bases, with 16 bases sitting between them. CDR3 sequence reads: CANSKQATYGYTF. CDR3 coding DNA: TGCGCCAACAGTAAGCAGGCTACCTATGGCTACACCTTC.

As regards this clonotype: The conserved final phenylalanine or tryptophan is absent from the CDR3, which likely points to a read error. The chain combines TRBV11-2 with TRBJ1-6, with D possibly matching TRBD1 (6 bases). Germline loops: CDR1 SGHAT, CDR2 FQNNGV. This CDR3 contains 14 residues. The V end was cut by 1 base, the J end by 7 bases, with 8 bases between. The CDR3 loop is CASSLARGNSPLHS. For the CDR3, the DNA is TGTGCCAGCAGCTTAGCCAGGGGCAATTCACCCCTCCACTCT.